The 16 T cell receptor beta chains reported below all come from one sample, sequenced in a study of cytomegalovirus exposure and HLA in healthy donors. Generated by immunoSEQ multiplex PCR, the TCRdb table keeps only in-frame clones and is missing some. The sample consists of around 250,000 clones, about 90% of them appearing once. Source material: PBMCs. These receptors all come from a woman between 18 and 29 years old in good health and CMV-seronegative.

This clone was counted once. The genes are TRBV21-1 and TRBJ2-7; the tabulated D call, TRBD1, remains unverified against the DNA. TRBV21-1 is labeled a pseudogene. This CDR3 contains 13 residues. The CDR3 region is CASSKHSPYEQYV. The CDR3 coding sequence is TGTGCCAGCAGCAAGCACAGCCCCTACGAGCAGTACGTC.

This clone was observed a handful of times. The sample has other DNA sequences that encode this CDR3 too. CDR3 residues: CASSGNYGYTF. The DNA for the CDR3 is TGTGCCAGCAGCGGTAACTATGGCTACACCTTC. The chain recombines TRBV28 with TRBJ1-2, with unresolved D. Germline V gives CDR1 MDHEN, CDR2 SYDVKM. V was trimmed by 6 bases and J by 1 base, leaving 3 bases between them. The CDR3 has 11 amino acids.

The chain couples TRBV5-8 to TRBJ2-7, with D hard to call. Deletions cut 2 bases from V and 6 bases from J, with 9 bases between. The CDR3 is 12 residues long. CDR1 and CDR2 (germline): SGHTS, YDEGEE. In DNA, the CDR3 is TGTGCCAGCAGCTTAGCAGTGAGCGAGCAGTACGTC. Translated: CASSLAVSEQYV.

The chain joins TRBV5-1 to TRBJ2-5, with 10 bases matching TRBD2. This CDR3 region has 15 residues. The junction had 10 bases not matched to a gene; V was cut back by 7 bases and J by 4 bases. CDR1 and CDR2 from the germline V gene are SGHRS and YFSETQ. For the CDR3, the DNA is TGCGCCAGCTCAGCGGGGGGGGGACCCCGAGAGACCCAGTACTTC. This codes for CASSAGGGPRETQYF.

V gene TRBV2 combines with J gene TRBJ1-4, with 9 positions matching TRBD1. Germline CDR1 and CDR2: SNHLY and FYNNEI. J was trimmed by 8 bases and V by 6 bases; bases with no gene match: 7. This CDR3 has 14 residues. The CDR3 DNA reads TGTGCCAGCAGAGGCGGACAGGGGCGGGAAAAACTGTTTTTT. As protein: CASRGGQGREKLFF.

This clone was detected a few times. This rearrangement joins TRBV28 to TRBJ1-5, with no clear D. CDR1 and CDR2 from the germline V gene are MDHEN and SYDVKM. V lost 3 bases and J 8 bases, leaving 5 bases between the germline ends. The CDR3 is made up of 11 amino acids. DNA of the CDR3: TGTGCCAGCAGTTTCGGGGAGCCCCAGCATTTT. Translating it yields CASSFGEPQHF.

The chain carries TRBV5-1 and TRBJ2-2; 11 positions agree with TRBD2. CDR1 SGHRS and CDR2 YFSETQ come from the germline V gene. There are 17 residues in the CDR3. With 2 bases clipped from V and 1 base from J, the junction kept 4 bases outside the gene matches. CDR3 in DNA: TGCGCCAGCAGCTTTTCCCTAGCGGGGGGGAACACCGGGGAGCTGTTTTTT. Amino acid sequence: CASSFSLAGGNTGELFF. Complete variable domain (other parts from reference TRBV5-1 and TRBJ2-2): KAGVTQTPRYLIKTRGQQVTLSCSPISGHRSVSWYQQTPGQGLQFLFEYFSETQRNKGNFPGRFSGRQFSNSRSEMNVSTLELGDSALYLCASSFSLAGGNTGELFFGEGSRLTVL.

The CDR3 region is CASSRVRLAGGPDTNTGELFF. Here the CDR3 DNA reads TGCGCCAGCAGCCGGGTTCGACTAGCGGGGGGGCCCGATACCAACACCGGGGAGCTGTTTTTT. The chain has TRBV4-1 and TRBJ2-2, with 14 bases identical to TRBD2. The CDR3 contains 21 residues. The J segment lost 2 bases and the V segment lost 4 bases, leaving 15 bases of the junction unmatched. Germline CDR1 reads MGHRA; CDR2 reads YSYEKL.

This rearrangement joins TRBV29-1 to TRBJ2-5; 7 nucleotides align to TRBD1. Looked up from germline, CDR1 is SQVTM and CDR2 is ANQGSEA. V was pared by 6 bases and J by 4 bases, with 2 bases of the junction left unmatched. This CDR3 has 11 residues. The CDR3 region is CSVRQGETQYF. CDR3 DNA sequence: TGCAGCGTCAGACAGGGAGAGACCCAGTACTTC.

The chain is built from TRBV28 and TRBJ1-1; 10 bases agree with TRBD1. After removal of 8 bases from V and 0 bases from J, the junction contained 9 bases not matched to a gene. The CDR3 sequence is 16 residues long. The V gene's germline CDR1 is MDHEN and CDR2 SYDVKM. CDR3 residues: CASGEGGQGVNTEAFF. DNA for the CDR3: TGTGCCAGCGGCGAAGGAGGACAGGGGGTGAACACTGAAGCTTTCTTT.

V usage is TRBV5-4 and J usage is TRBJ2-1, with 9 bases fitting TRBD1. The junction had 3 bases not matched to a gene; V was cut back by 6 bases and J by 2 bases. The CDR3 runs to 14 residues. The germline gives CDR1 SGHNT, CDR2 YYREEE (reference sequence). CDR3: CASIRDRAYNEQFF. The CDR3 DNA follows: TGTGCCAGCATCCGGGACAGGGCCTACAATGAGCAGTTCTTC.

The chain uses TRBV7-2 and TRBJ1-6; TRBD1 aligns across 8 bases. Trimming cost V 5 bases and J 9 bases; bases outside gene matches: 9. Germline V gene lookup returns CDR1 SGHTA and CDR2 FQGNSA. The CDR3 loop spans 15 amino acids. CDR3 amino acids: CASSPYPGGLSPLHF. Here the CDR3 DNA reads TGTGCCAGCAGCCCCTACCCAGGGGGCCTTTCACCCCTCCACTTT.

This clone was recorded only once. The chain has TRBV6-5 and TRBJ2-3; 9 positions match TRBD2. This CDR3 is 16 amino acids long. CDR1 MNHEY and CDR2 SVGAGI come from the germline V gene. V lost 2 bases to trimming and J lost 1 base; unmatched junction nucleotides: 4. Written as DNA, the CDR3 is TGTGCCAGCAGTTACGACGCTAGCGGGGGCACAGATACGCAGTATTTT. Translating gives CASSYDASGGTDTQYF.

This chain's CDR3 is CASSQGQETSPLHF. The CDR3 nucleotides are TGCGCCAGCAGCCAAGGACAGGAGACTTCACCCCTCCACTTT. V is TRBV4-3 and J is TRBJ1-6, with D perhaps matching TRBD1 (6 bases). The CDR3 consists of 14 residues. With 1 base removed from V and 9 bases from J, the gap between germline ends came to 10 bases. Germline V lookup: CDR1 LGHNA, CDR2 YSLEER.

The chain is built from TRBV27 and TRBJ1-6; the D gene is possibly TRBD1 (5 bases). Trimming took 6 bases from V and 5 from J, leaving 11 bases between them. The CDR3 is made up of 14 amino acids. Germline V gene lookup returns CDR1 MNHEY and CDR2 SMNVEV (reference sequence). This CDR3 is CASSQGFDNSPLHF. DNA for the CDR3: TGTGCCAGCAGCCAGGGTTTCGATAATTCACCCCTCCACTTT.

The chain couples TRBV7-2 to TRBJ2-3, with D hard to call. The CDR3 covers 17 residues. Trimming shortened V by 4 bases and J by 0 bases, and 17 bases separated the two germline ends. Germline V gene lookup returns CDR1 SGHTA and CDR2 FQGNSA. CDR3 protein: CASSSREAPKSTDTQYF. The CDR3 nucleotides read TGTGCCAGCAGCTCCCGAGAAGCCCCCAAAAGCACAGATACGCAGTATTTT.